This passage covers 8 T cell receptor beta chains from one sample sequenced in a study of blood T cells in healthy people across ages. PCR was performed a second time for about 7 to 12 cycles using a sample-barcoded 5' primer and a J-beta primer mix. MiXCR, run by TCRdb on the 5' RACE reads, gives a single entry per CDR3 protein. Altogether about a million distinct CDR3 sequences are present, less than 45% being singletons, with the ten largest covering about an eighth. The sequencing input was blood. Every receptor here comes from a man aged 18 to 30 in good health.

V is TRBV11-2 and J is TRBJ2-1, with TRBD1 identical over 10 bases. Germline CDR1 SGHAT, CDR2 FQNNGV. The J segment lost 3 bases and the V segment lost 4 bases, leaving 9 bases of the junction unmatched. CDR3 length: 17 residues. The CDR3 reads CASSSNLGTGVYNEQFF. DNA of the CDR3: TGTGCCAGCAGCTCAAACCTCGGGACAGGGGTCTACAATGAGCAGTTCTTC.

The chain couples TRBV7-6 to TRBJ2-1, with D possibly being TRBD2 (6 bases). The V and J ends lost 1 base and 1 base respectively, with 29 bases between them. CDR1 is SGHVS and CDR2 is FNYEAQ in the germline V gene. This CDR3 contains 22 residues. Here the CDR3 reads CASSLEGFREAPSLQSYNEQFF. The CDR3 coding sequence is TGTGCCAGCAGCTTAGAAGGTTTCAGGGAGGCTCCGTCCCTCCAATCCTACAATGAGCAGTTCTTC.

This sequence joins TRBV12-3 or TRBV12-4 and TRBJ2-1, with D uncertain. With 3 bases removed from V and 6 bases from J, the gap between germline ends came to 9 bases. This CDR3 region has 13 residues. The CDR3 region is CASSFAFGNEQFF. The DNA for the CDR3 is TGTGCCAGCAGTTTCGCATTTGGCAATGAGCAGTTCTTC.

The J gene is TRBJ1-2, the V gene TRBV20-1; 9 nucleotides match TRBD1. Germline V gene data show CDR1 as DFQATT and CDR2 as SNEGSKA (reference sequence). The CDR3 has 14 residues. J lost 4 bases, V lost 6 bases, and 9 bases had no gene match. CDR3 residues: CSAKKDRGAYGYTF. In DNA, the CDR3 is TGCAGTGCGAAAAAGGACAGGGGTGCCTATGGCTACACCTTC.

V usage is TRBV20-1 and J usage is TRBJ1-5; D unresolved. Germline V gives CDR1 DFQATT, CDR2 SNEGSKA (reference sequence). The V end was cut by 6 bases, the J end by 0 bases, with 9 bases between. The CDR3 runs 13 residues. Here the CDR3 reads CSAQVDSNQPQHF. DNA of the CDR3: TGCAGTGCCCAGGTAGATAGCAATCAGCCCCAGCATTTT.

This clonotype showed up many times. This rearrangement joins TRBV20-1 to TRBJ2-1; TRBD2 is a possible D gene (5 bases). The CDR3 is 13 residues long. The germline V and J ends were trimmed by 5 bases and 8 bases, with 16 bases remaining between them. Germline CDR1 reads DFQATT; CDR2 reads SNEGSKA (reference sequence). The CDR3 DNA sequence: TGCAGTGCTGACGGGATTACAGTGGATGAGCAGTTCTTC. Protein sequence: CSADGITVDEQFF.

This chain connects TRBV12-3 or TRBV12-4 to TRBJ2-1; D is undetermined. Trimming took 6 bases from V and 0 from J, leaving 15 bases between them. The CDR3 contains 16 residues. In DNA, the CDR3 is TGTGCCAGCAGCCCTTTCAGCGAAAGCTCCTACAATGAGCAGTTCTTC. Amino acids: CASSPFSESSYNEQFF.

This clonotype was seen a few times. The rearrangement uses TRBV2 and TRBJ1-1, with a tentative D call TRBD1 (6 bases). Germline loops: CDR1 SNHLY, CDR2 FYNNEI. Deletions cut 6 bases from V and 0 bases from J, with 17 bases between. The CDR3 runs 16 residues. The chain's CDR3 is CASSQTRTALNTEAFF. In DNA, the CDR3 is TGTGCCAGCAGCCAAACGCGGACAGCGTTGAACACTGAAGCTTTCTTT.